The clone carrying this T cell receptor (beta chain) has a single count. In the original workflow: How many nucleated cells were present was estimated from reference gene primer amplification. The data were produced by immunoSEQ multiplex PCR, yet TCRdb's version contains in-frame clones alone and is incomplete. V, J and clone size were drawn from that table, and D and trimming were deduced from the DNA. This table has under 300,000 clones, 88% appearing once. Germline-derived CDR1 and CDR2 are MNHEY and SVGEGT. Between the trimmed V and J ends, which lost 2 bases and 0 bases, there was a span of 13 bases. The CDR3 covers 16 residues. The data stem from a study of blood T cell repertoires in COVID-19. Study background: Samples of COVID-19 (acute and convalescent) were obtained from the United States, Italy and Spain. The cDNA or gDNA used as material had been derived from T cells, B-cell-depleted T cells, or PBMCs.

Sequenced sample: peripheral blood. This rearrangement joins TRBV6-2 or TRBV6-3 to TRBJ1-2, with a tentative D call TRBD1 (5 bases). This receptor was identified in a woman in her thirties or forties who had recovered from COVID-19. The CDR3 spells CASSYARGRPNYGYTF. DNA for the CDR3: TGTGCCAGCAGTTACGCGCGGGGGAGGCCTAACTATGGCTACACCTTC.